A single sample gave rise to the 7 T cell receptor beta chains below, sequenced in a study of beta chain features in type 1 diabetes. The sequenced template was cDNA made from the entire isolated RNA. Assay: immunoSEQ multiplex PCR; the TCRdb copy retains only in-frame clones and omits some. The table records a few hundred thousand clones, 11% to 15% of them present only once. Sequencing used naive CD4+ T cells from blood. These receptors came from a man aged 25 to 40 in good health.

The chain joins TRBV5-4 to TRBJ2-1, with D perhaps matching TRBD1 or TRBD2 (7 bases each). V lost 0 bases, J lost 7 bases, and 20 bases lay in between. The CDR3 runs to 17 residues. CDR1 and CDR2 (germline): SGHNT, YYREEE (reference sequence). The CDR3 reads CASSLVPAGAGGNEQFF. The CDR3 bases are TGTGCCAGCAGCTTGGTTCCCGCGGGAGCAGGGGGTAATGAGCAGTTCTTC.

The J gene is TRBJ2-5, the V gene TRBV7-2; 8 bases match TRBD2. The ends lost 1 base at V and 1 base at J; junction bases unmatched: 5. The CDR3 spans 16 residues. From germline, CDR1 is SGHTA and CDR2 FQGNSA. Here the CDR3 DNA reads TGTGCCAGCAGCTTAGAAGGGACTAGGTCCCAAGAGACCCAGTACTTC. This codes for CASSLEGTRSQETQYF.

This clone showed up just a few times. This chain uses TRBV29-1 with TRBJ2-1; D remains unclear. Per germline, CDR1 SQVTM and CDR2 ANQGSEA. This CDR3 is 14 amino acids long. V lost 7 bases and J 0 bases, leaving 13 bases between the germline ends. The CDR3 spells CSASRRSSYNEQFF. The CDR3 region has the DNA TGCAGCGCTTCTAGGCGGAGCTCCTACAATGAGCAGTTCTTC.

The rearrangement links TRBV30 to TRBJ2-2; D ambiguous. The CDR3 runs 16 residues. The V gene lost 3 bases and the J gene lost 4 bases, with 18 bases spanning the gap. Looked up from germline, CDR1 is GTSNPN and CDR2 is SVGIG (reference sequence). The CDR3 nucleotides are TGTGCCTGGAGAGGAATCGAGGCGGTTGGCACCGGGGAGCTGTTTTTT. Its protein product is CAWRGIEAVGTGELFF.

This clone was recorded a few times. The chain joins TRBV2 to TRBJ2-3; no clear D. This CDR3 has 13 residues. Trimming took 1 base from V and 2 from J, leaving 4 bases between them. The germline V gene has CDR1 SNHLY and CDR2 FYNNEI. CDR3 sequence: CASSEVSTDTQYF. In DNA form, the CDR3 reads TGTGCCAGCAGTGAAGTGTCCACAGATACGCAGTATTTT.

This clone was detected only a few times. The V call is TRBV7-9, the J call TRBJ2-7; tentative D call: TRBD2 (5 bases). The CDR3 sequence is 14 residues long. Trimming removed 5 bases from V and 3 bases from J, with 14 bases in between. Germline-derived CDR1 and CDR2 are SEHNR and FQNEAQ (reference sequence). The CDR3 DNA follows: TGTGCCAGCAGCCTAAAACTAGGGCTCTACGAGCAGTACGTC. Its translation: CASSLKLGLYEQYV.

Only a few counts were recorded for this clone. The genes are TRBV25-1 and TRBJ1-2; 9 nucleotides line up with TRBD1. The germline CDR1 and CDR2 sequences are MGHDK and SYGVNS. The CDR3 length is 15 residues. The junction had 7 bases not matched to a gene; V was cut back by 1 base and J by 7 bases. CDR3 sequence (DNA): TGTGCCAGCAGTGAATCCGGGACAGGGCTAGGTGGCTACACCTTC. Its protein product is CASSESGTGLGGYTF.